One and the same sample provided the 26 T cell receptor beta chains below, sequenced in a study of coeliac disease. Here immunoSEQ multiplex PCR was the method, and the copy in TCRdb shows in-frame clones only, minus some. The data show a few thousand clones, around 79% seen once. Material: lamina propria lymphocytes from the gut. Source of these receptors: a woman younger than 35 with active celiac disease.

This clone was seen a single time. The chain couples TRBV2 to TRBJ2-1; 7 bases are shared with TRBD2. Germline-derived CDR1 and CDR2 are SNHLY and FYNNEI. The V segment lost 3 bases and the J segment 3 bases; nucleotides outside the gene matches: 8. This CDR3 comprises 16 residues. CDR3 loop: CASSDGSGDYYNEQFF. CDR3 DNA: TGTGCCAGCAGTGACGGATCGGGGGACTACTACAATGAGCAGTTCTTC. Full variable domain (remainder filled in from reference TRBV2 and TRBJ2-1): EPEVTQTPSHQVTQMGQEVILRCVPISNHLYFYWYRQILGQKVEFLVSFYNNEISEKSEIFDDQFSVERPDGSNFTLKIRSTKLEDSAMYFCASSDGSGDYYNEQFFGPGTRLTVL.

The chain links TRBV4-1 to TRBJ2-7; D unresolved. There are 11 residues in the CDR3. In germline, CDR1 is MGHRA, CDR2 YSYEKL. Trimming shortened V by 0 bases and J by 11 bases, and 8 bases separated the two germline ends. The chain's CDR3 is CASSQDFEKYF. CDR3 DNA sequence: TGCGCCAGCAGCCAAGATTTTGAGAAGTACTTC.

Concerning this clone: Compared with germline, one end of the junction differs, possibly owing to a read error. The chain uses TRBV5-6 and TRBJ2-7; D is undetermined. Germline V gene sequence: CDR1 SGHDT, CDR2 YYEEEE. The CDR3 spans 13 residues. The CDR3 nucleotides are TGTGCCAGCAGTTTGGGCAGATTCTACGAGCAGTACTTC. Encoded protein: CASSLGRFYEQYF.

The rearrangement links TRBV7-9 to TRBJ2-1; TRBD1 is a possible D gene (5 bases). The CDR3 consists of 15 residues. Germline-derived CDR1 and CDR2 are SEHNR and FQNEAQ (reference sequence). Trimming cost V 2 bases and J 3 bases, with 11 bases left between them. CDR3 DNA sequence: TGTGCCAGCAGCTTAAAACAGGACATCTACAATGAGCAGTTCTTC. It yields the protein CASSLKQDIYNEQFF. Full variable domain (missing parts from reference TRBV7-9 and TRBJ2-1): DTGVSQNPRHKITKRGQNVTFRCDPISEHNRLYWYRQTLGQGPEFLTYFQNEAQLEKSRLLSDRFSAERPKGSFSTLEIQRTEQGDSAMYLCASSLKQDIYNEQFFGPGTRLTVL.

The chain joins TRBV9 to TRBJ2-3; D is undetermined. This CDR3 contains 15 residues. V was clipped by 5 bases and J by 2 bases, with 15 bases between them. Germline loops: CDR1 SGDLS, CDR2 YYNGEE. CDR3 sequence: CASRRMGYSTDTQYF. The DNA for the CDR3 is TGTGCCAGCAGGCGTATGGGCTATTCCACAGATACGCAGTATTTT.

V usage is TRBV6-4 and J usage is TRBJ2-2; 11 bases map to TRBD1. The germline V gene has CDR1 MRHNA and CDR2 SNTAGT. With 6 bases clipped from V and 6 bases from J, the junction kept 6 bases outside the gene matches. The CDR3 runs to 15 residues. CDR3 sequence: CASSGGQGVAGELFF. CDR3 DNA sequence: TGTGCCAGCAGCGGGGGACAGGGGGTGGCCGGGGAGCTGTTTTTT.

The chain recombines TRBV13 with TRBJ1-5; D gene unclear. Trimming stripped 0 bases from V and 4 bases from J, with 10 bases between. The CDR3 is 15 residues long. Germline CDR1 and CDR2: PRHDT and FYEKMQ (reference sequence). In nucleotides, the CDR3 is TGTGCCAGCAGCTTAGGTCCCCCGAGGAATCAGCCCCAGCATTTT. Protein product: CASSLGPPRNQPQHF. The full variable domain, completed using reference TRBV13 and TRBJ1-5, is AAGVIQSPRHLIKEKRETATLKCYPIPRHDTVYWYQQGPGQDPQFLISFYEKMQSDKGSIPDRFSAQQFSDYHSELNMSSLELGDSALYFCASSLGPPRNQPQHFGDGTRLSIL.

The rearrangement joins TRBV2 to TRBJ1-2; a possible D gene is TRBD1 (6 bases). V shed 7 bases and J shed 5 bases, with 17 bases lying between them. The CDR3 consists of 14 residues. CDR1 and CDR2 (germline): SNHLY, FYNNEI. The CDR3 nucleotides are TGTGCCAGCAATGATCAACCCACAGGGTATGGCTACACCTTC. Residues: CASNDQPTGYGYTF.

The chain employs TRBV9 and TRBJ2-4, with a weak D call TRBD2 (6 bases). The V gene lost 7 bases and the J gene lost 3 bases, with 17 bases spanning the gap. This CDR3 comprises 15 residues. Germline CDR1 is SGDLS and CDR2 is YYNGEE. The CDR3, as DNA: TGTGCCAGCTCAGAGGAGGGCAGGAGCAAAAACATTCAGTACTTC. Its protein product is CASSEEGRSKNIQYF.

DNA of the CDR3: TGTGCCAGCAGCCGGGGAACTCCGTCTAGCACAGATACGCAGTATTTT. Residues: CASSRGTPSSTDTQYF. The rearrangement links TRBV5-4 to TRBJ2-3; the D gene is possibly TRBD2 (5 bases). CDR3 size: 16 residues. Trimming removed 4 bases from V and 0 bases from J, with 15 bases in between. Germline CDR1 and CDR2: SGHNT and YYREEE (reference sequence).

The rearrangement joins TRBV5-1 to TRBJ2-5; 10 bases agree with TRBD1. The trim removed 5 bases at V and 7 bases at J, leaving 8 bases unmatched. Per germline, CDR1 SGHRS and CDR2 YFSETQ. The CDR3 covers 14 residues. In DNA form, the CDR3 reads TGCGCCAGCAGTGGACAGGGGGAGAGAGGGACCCAGTACTTC. Residues: CASSGQGERGTQYF. Complete variable domain (other parts from reference TRBV5-1 and TRBJ2-5): KAGVTQTPRYLIKTRGQQVTLSCSPISGHRSVSWYQQTPGQGLQFLFEYFSETQRNKGNFPGRFSGRQFSNSRSEMNVSTLELGDSALYLCASSGQGERGTQYFGPGTRLLVL.

This rearrangement joins TRBV6-6 to TRBJ2-3; TRBD2 aligns across 12 bases. Unmatched junction bases numbered 3, after V lost 5 bases and J lost 3 bases. This CDR3 contains 15 residues. Germline V CDR1 and CDR2: MNHNY, SVGAGI (reference sequence). CDR3 DNA: TGTGCCAGCAGTCCGACTAGCGGGAGAACAGATACGCAGTATTTT. Protein sequence: CASSPTSGRTDTQYF.

This chain links TRBV19 with TRBJ1-1; 9 positions match TRBD1. The length of the CDR3 is 16 residues. J was trimmed by 1 base and V by 5 bases; bases with no gene match: 8. Germline V gives CDR1 LNHDA, CDR2 SQIVND (reference sequence). The CDR3 DNA reads as TGTGCCAGTAGTGCTCTGACGGGACAGGGGAACACTGAAGCTTTCTTT. Its translation: CASSALTGQGNTEAFF. The complete variable domain, with remaining parts taken from reference TRBV19 and TRBJ1-1, reads DGGITQSPKYLFRKEGQNVTLSCEQNLNHDAMYWYRQDPGQGLRLIYYSQIVNDFQKGDIAEGYSVSREKKESFPLTVTSAQKNPTAFYLCASSALTGQGNTEAFFGQGTRLTVV.

This clone was detected once. The chain uses TRBV7-3 and TRBJ2-2; 8 bases map to TRBD1. This CDR3 region has 14 residues. Per germline, CDR1 SGHTA and CDR2 FQGTGA. V shed 10 bases and J 6 bases; nucleotides not matched to a gene: 10. This CDR3 is CATRLQGAAGELFF. The CDR3 region has the DNA TGTGCCACTCGCTTGCAGGGGGCTGCCGGGGAGCTGTTTTTT.

The chain joins TRBV7-9 to TRBJ2-3; 11 nucleotides match TRBD2. The V segment lost 2 bases and the J segment 4 bases; nucleotides outside the gene matches: 5. The CDR3 runs 16 residues. Germline V gene sequence: CDR1 SEHNR, CDR2 FQNEAQ (reference sequence). The CDR3 region has the DNA TGTGCCAGCAGCTTACTTAGCGGGGGGGCCCCAGATACGCAGTATTTT. It encodes CASSLLSGGAPDTQYF. Together with reference TRBV7-9 and TRBJ2-3, the CDR3 gives the full variable domain: DTGVSQNPRHKITKRGQNVTFRCDPISEHNRLYWYRQTLGQGPEFLTYFQNEAQLEKSRLLSDRFSAERPKGSFSTLEIQRTEQGDSAMYLCASSLLSGGAPDTQYFGPGTRLTVL.

The chain combines TRBV7-9 with TRBJ2-2; 7 bases line up with TRBD2. CDR1 is SEHNR and CDR2 is FQNEAQ in the germline V gene (reference sequence). This CDR3 region has 13 residues. Trimming removed 10 bases from V and 0 bases from J; junction bases left unmatched: 2. As DNA, the CDR3 is TGTGCCATTGGGGGGGCGAACACCGGGGAGCTGTTTTTT. Protein product: CAIGGANTGELFF.

This chain uses TRBV6-6 with TRBJ2-3, with D perhaps matching TRBD2 (6 bases). The CDR3 consists of 12 residues. Trimming stripped 11 bases from V and 5 bases from J, with 14 bases between. The germline V gene has CDR1 MNHNY and CDR2 SVGAGI (reference sequence). The CDR3 region has the DNA TGTGCCGCCGAGACAGCGGGAGATACGCAGTATTTT. Translating gives CAAETAGDTQYF.

This clone was counted between two and nine times. V gene TRBV29-1 combines with J gene TRBJ2-1; 7 bases are a match to TRBD2. CDR3 size: 15 residues. From germline, CDR1 is SQVTM and CDR2 ANQGSEA. With V trimmed by 4 bases and J by 0 bases, 6 bases remained unmatched. The CDR3 region has the DNA TGCAGCGTTGGGGGCGGGAGCGGCTCCTACAATGAGCAGTTCTTC. It is translated as CSVGGGSGSYNEQFF.

This chain links TRBV12-5 with TRBJ1-2; 8 positions match TRBD1. J gave up 4 bases and V 7 bases, and 5 bases lay outside the gene matches. The CDR3 totals 13 residues. From germline, CDR1 is LGHNT and CDR2 FRNRAP. The CDR3 DNA follows: TGTGCTAGTGCCCCCGACAGGGGCTATGGCTACACCTTC. Protein product: CASAPDRGYGYTF.

J is TRBJ1-6 and V is TRBV21-1; the table's D call TRBD1 went unverified against the DNA. TRBV21-1 is labeled a pseudogene. This CDR3 is 20 amino acids long. The CDR3 here is CASSDNLGQQHRGLNSPLHF. The CDR3 bases are TGTGCCAGCAGCGATAATCTCGGACAGCAGCACAGGGGGCTTAATTCACCCCTCCACTTT.

V and J are TRBV5-1 and TRBJ2-1, with TRBD2 identical over 8 bases. The V segment lost 0 bases and the J segment 6 bases; nucleotides outside the gene matches: 11. CDR3 length: 17 residues. Germline CDR1 is SGHRS and CDR2 is YFSETQ. The CDR3 is CASSLAAGTRGANEQFF. CDR3 sequence (DNA): TGCGCCAGCAGCTTGGCAGCCGGGACTAGGGGGGCCAATGAGCAGTTCTTC.

The chain carries TRBV6-5 and TRBJ1-1; no reliable D call. Looked up from germline, CDR1 is MNHEY and CDR2 is SVGAGI. The CDR3 contains 13 residues. V lost 2 bases to trimming and J lost 3 bases, with 7 bases between them. In DNA form, the CDR3 reads TGTGCCAGCAGTTACGAAGAGGACACTGAAGCTTTCTTT. This codes for CASSYEEDTEAFF.

The rearrangement links TRBV4-1 to TRBJ2-1; 13 bases are shared with TRBD2. The CDR3 loop spans 17 amino acids. Germline-derived CDR1 and CDR2 are MGHRA and YSYEKL. V trimming: 3 bases; J trimming: 6 bases; junction bases outside the gene matches: 8. CDR3 sequence: CASSHLRTSGSGNEQFF. The CDR3 DNA follows: TGCGCCAGCAGCCACCTAAGGACTAGCGGGAGCGGCAATGAGCAGTTCTTC.

This chain links TRBV4-1 with TRBJ2-1; D not certain. V was shortened by 6 bases and J by 6 bases, with 15 bases between the two germline ends. There are 14 residues in the CDR3. Per germline, CDR1 MGHRA and CDR2 YSYEKL. The CDR3 DNA reads as TGCGCCAGCAGTCCCCGGGTTCGACGCAATGAGCAGTTCTTC. It yields the protein CASSPRVRRNEQFF.

In its sample, this clone was seen once. This sequence joins TRBV10-3 and TRBJ2-7; TRBD1 agrees at 10 bases. With 11 bases clipped from V and 6 bases from J, the junction kept 4 bases outside the gene matches. Germline V CDR1 and CDR2: ENHRY, SYGVKD. This CDR3 contains 11 residues. As DNA, the CDR3 is TGTGCCGTGGACAGGGGGGCCGAGCAGTACTTC. Its translation is CAVDRGAEQYF.

This clone was picked up a small number of times. The chain recombines TRBV10-3 with TRBJ2-3; 7 bases agree with TRBD1. Germline values: CDR1 ENHRY, CDR2 SYGVKD. V trimming: 2 bases; J trimming: 1 base; junction bases outside the gene matches: 0. The CDR3 is made up of 14 amino acids. CDR3 sequence (DNA): TGTGCCATCAGTGAGGGACAGGGCACAGATACGCAGTATTTT. It translates to CAISEGQGTDTQYF.